What follows describes a single TCR beta chain. This sample was included in a study of metastatic and nonmetastatic thyroid tumors. V was trimmed by 0 bases and J by 7 bases, leaving 15 bases between them. The CDR3 extends over 15 amino acids. CDR1 and CDR2 (germline): DFQATT, SNEGSKA (reference sequence). With MiXCR, TCRdb called clones anew from the PCR reads. The sample holds 33,000 or so clones, roughly 19% seen once. There were no patients who had received any treatment before thyroid surgery. The sequencing input was blood. The sequence came from a female donor with papillary thyroid cancer or a benign thyroid nodule (not recorded which). Some clones in this sample may be carry-over from other donors' samples. V usage is TRBV20-1 and J usage is TRBJ1-4; D not certain. CDR3 sequence reads: CSARDWGLEVEKLFF. The CDR3, as DNA: TGCAGTGCTAGAGACTGGGGTCTAGAGGTTGAAAAACTGTTTTTT.